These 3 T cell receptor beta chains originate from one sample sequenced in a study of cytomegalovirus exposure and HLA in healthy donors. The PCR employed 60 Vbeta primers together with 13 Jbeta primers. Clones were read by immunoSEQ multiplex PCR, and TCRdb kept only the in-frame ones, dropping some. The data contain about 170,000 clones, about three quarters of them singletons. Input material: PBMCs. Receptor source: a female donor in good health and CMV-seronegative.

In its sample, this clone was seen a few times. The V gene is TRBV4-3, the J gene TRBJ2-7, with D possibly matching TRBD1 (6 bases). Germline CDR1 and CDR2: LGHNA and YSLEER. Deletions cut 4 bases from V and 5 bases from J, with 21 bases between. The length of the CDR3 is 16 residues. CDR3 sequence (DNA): TGCGCCAGCAGCCGATTACAGGGTCCACCGGGTGACGAGCAGTACTTC. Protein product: CASSRLQGPPGDEQYF.

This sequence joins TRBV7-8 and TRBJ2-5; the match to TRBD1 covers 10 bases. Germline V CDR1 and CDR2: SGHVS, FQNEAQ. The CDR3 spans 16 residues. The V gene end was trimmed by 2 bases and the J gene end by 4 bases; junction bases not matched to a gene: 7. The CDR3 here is CASSLNGQGVRETQYF. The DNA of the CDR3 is TGTGCCAGCAGCTTAAACGGACAGGGGGTTAGAGAGACCCAGTACTTC.

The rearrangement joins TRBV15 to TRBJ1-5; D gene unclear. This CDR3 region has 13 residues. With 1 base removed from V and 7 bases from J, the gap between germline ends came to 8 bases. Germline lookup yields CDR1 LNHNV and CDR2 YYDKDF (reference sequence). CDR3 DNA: TGTGCCACCAGCAGAGTACAGAGCCAGCCCCAGCATTTT. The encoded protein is CATSRVQSQPQHF. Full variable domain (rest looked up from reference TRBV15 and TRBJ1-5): DAMVIQNPRYQVTQFGKPVTLSCSQTLNHNVMYWYQQKSSQAPKLLFHYYDKDFNNEADTPDNFQSRRPNTSFCFLDIRSPGLGDTAMYLCATSRVQSQPQHFGDGTRLSIL.